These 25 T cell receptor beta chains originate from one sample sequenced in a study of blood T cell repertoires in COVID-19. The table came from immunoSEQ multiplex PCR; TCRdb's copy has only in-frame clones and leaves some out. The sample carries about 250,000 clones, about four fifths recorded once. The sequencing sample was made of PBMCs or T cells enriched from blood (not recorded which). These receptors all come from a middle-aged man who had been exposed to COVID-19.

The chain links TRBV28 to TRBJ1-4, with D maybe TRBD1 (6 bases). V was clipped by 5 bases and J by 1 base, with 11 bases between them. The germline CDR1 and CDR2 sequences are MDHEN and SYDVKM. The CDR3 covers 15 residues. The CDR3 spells CASSPWTVTNEKLFF. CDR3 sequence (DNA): TGTGCCAGCAGTCCCTGGACAGTAACTAATGAAAAACTGTTTTTT. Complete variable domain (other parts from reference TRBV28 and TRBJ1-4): DVKVTQSSRYLVKRTGEKVFLECVQDMDHENMFWYRQDPGLGLRLIYFSYDVKMKEKGDIPEGYSVSREKKERFSLILESASTNQTSMYLCASSPWTVTNEKLFFGSGTQLSVL.

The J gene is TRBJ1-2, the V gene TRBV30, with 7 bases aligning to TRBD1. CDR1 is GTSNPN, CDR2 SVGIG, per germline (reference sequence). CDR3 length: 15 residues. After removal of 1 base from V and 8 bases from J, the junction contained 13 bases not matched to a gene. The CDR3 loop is CAWSDWETGMEGYTF. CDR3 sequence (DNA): TGTGCCTGGAGTGATTGGGAGACAGGGATGGAGGGCTACACCTTC.

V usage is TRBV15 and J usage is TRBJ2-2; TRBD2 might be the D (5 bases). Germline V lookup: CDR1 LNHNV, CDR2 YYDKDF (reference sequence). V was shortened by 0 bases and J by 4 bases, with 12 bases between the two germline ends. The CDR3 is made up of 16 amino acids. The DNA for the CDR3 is TGTGCCACCAGCAGAGATAGGCACCGGGGCACCGGGGAGCTGTTTTTT. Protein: CATSRDRHRGTGELFF. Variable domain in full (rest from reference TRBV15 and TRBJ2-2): DAMVIQNPRYQVTQFGKPVTLSCSQTLNHNVMYWYQQKSSQAPKLLFHYYDKDFNNEADTPDNFQSRRPNTSFCFLDIRSPGLGDTAMYLCATSRDRHRGTGELFFGEGSRLTVL.

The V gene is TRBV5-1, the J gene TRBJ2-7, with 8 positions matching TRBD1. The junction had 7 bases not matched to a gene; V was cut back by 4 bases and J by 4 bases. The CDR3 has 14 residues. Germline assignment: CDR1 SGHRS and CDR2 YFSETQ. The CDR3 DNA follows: TGCGCCAGCAGCGGGACAGGAAACGGTTACGAGCAGTACTTC. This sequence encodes CASSGTGNGYEQYF.

This chain's CDR3 is CASGGGYDTEAFF. CDR3 in DNA: TGTGCCAGCGGCGGGGGCTATGACACTGAAGCTTTCTTT. The V call is TRBV12-3 or TRBV12-4, the J call TRBJ1-1; D might be TRBD1 (6 bases). With 8 bases removed from V and 3 bases from J, the gap between germline ends came to 13 bases. CDR3 size: 13 residues.

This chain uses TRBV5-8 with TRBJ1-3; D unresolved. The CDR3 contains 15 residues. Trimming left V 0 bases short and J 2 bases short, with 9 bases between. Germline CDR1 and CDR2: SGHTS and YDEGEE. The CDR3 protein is CASSLAGKTGNTIYF. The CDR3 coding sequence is TGTGCCAGCAGCTTGGCCGGGAAAACTGGAAACACCATATATTTT.

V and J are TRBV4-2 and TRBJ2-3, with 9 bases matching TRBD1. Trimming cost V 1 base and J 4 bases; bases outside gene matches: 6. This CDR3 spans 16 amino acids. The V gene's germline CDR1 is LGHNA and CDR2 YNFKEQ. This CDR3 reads CASSQAGQGRPDTQYF. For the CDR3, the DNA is TGTGCCAGCAGCCAAGCGGGACAGGGTCGGCCAGATACGCAGTATTTT.

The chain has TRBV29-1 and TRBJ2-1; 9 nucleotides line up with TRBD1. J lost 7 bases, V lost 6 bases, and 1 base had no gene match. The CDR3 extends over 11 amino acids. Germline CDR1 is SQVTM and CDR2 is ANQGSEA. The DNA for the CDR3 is TGCAGCGTAGGACAGGGGAATGAGCAGTTCTTC. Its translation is CSVGQGNEQFF.

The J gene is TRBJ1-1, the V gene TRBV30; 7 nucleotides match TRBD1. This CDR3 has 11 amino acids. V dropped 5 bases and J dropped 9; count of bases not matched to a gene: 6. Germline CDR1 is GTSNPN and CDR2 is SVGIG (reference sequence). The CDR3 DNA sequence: TGTGCCTGGGGGGTGACAGGGAAAGCTTTCTTT. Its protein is CAWGVTGKAFF.

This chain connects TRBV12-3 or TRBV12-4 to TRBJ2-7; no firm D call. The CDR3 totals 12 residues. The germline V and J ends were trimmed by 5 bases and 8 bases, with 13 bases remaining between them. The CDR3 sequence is CASSRTAEQQYF. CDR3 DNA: TGTGCCAGCAGTAGAACAGCCGAACAGCAGTACTTC.

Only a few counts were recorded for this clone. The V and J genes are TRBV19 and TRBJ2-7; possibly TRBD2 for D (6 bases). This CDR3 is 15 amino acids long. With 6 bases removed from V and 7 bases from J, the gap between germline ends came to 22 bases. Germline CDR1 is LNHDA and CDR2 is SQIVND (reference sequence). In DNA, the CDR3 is TGTGCCAGTAGGGACCCGGGACTGTCCGTGTGGGAGCAGTACTTC. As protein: CASRDPGLSVWEQYF.

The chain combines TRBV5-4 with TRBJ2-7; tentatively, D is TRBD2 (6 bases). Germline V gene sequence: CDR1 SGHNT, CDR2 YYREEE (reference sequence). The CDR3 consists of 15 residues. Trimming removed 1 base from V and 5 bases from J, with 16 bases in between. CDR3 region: CASSLWRGWHNEQYF. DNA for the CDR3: TGTGCCAGCAGCTTGTGGAGGGGATGGCACAACGAGCAGTACTTC.

This CDR3 reads CAISAPTGTYEQYF. The CDR3 nucleotides read TGTGCCATCAGTGCCCCGACAGGAACCTACGAGCAGTACTTC. This chain links TRBV10-3 with TRBJ2-7, with TRBD1 as a possible D gene (6 bases). The germline V and J ends were trimmed by 4 bases and 2 bases, with 12 bases remaining between them. This CDR3 comprises 14 residues. Germline V lookup: CDR1 ENHRY, CDR2 SYGVKD.

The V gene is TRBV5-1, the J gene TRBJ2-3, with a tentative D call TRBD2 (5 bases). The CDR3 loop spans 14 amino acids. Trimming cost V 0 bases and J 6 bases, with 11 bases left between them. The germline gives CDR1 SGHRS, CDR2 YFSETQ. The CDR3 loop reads CASSLGSGGDTQYF. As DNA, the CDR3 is TGCGCCAGCAGCTTGGGGAGCGGTGGGGATACGCAGTATTTT.

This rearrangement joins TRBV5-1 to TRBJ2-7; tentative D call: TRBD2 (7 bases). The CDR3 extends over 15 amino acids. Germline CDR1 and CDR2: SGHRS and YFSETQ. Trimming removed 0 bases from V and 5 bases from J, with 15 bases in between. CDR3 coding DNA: TGCGCCAGCAGCTTGGCGGGGGGCGTACCACACGAGCAGTACTTC. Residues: CASSLAGGVPHEQYF.

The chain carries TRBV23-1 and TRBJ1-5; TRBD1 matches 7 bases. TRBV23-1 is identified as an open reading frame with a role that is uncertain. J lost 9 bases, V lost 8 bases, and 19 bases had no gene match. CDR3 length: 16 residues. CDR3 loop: CASPEKTGVRFGPQHF. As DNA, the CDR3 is TGCGCCAGCCCGGAGAAAACAGGGGTAAGGTTTGGGCCCCAGCATTTT.

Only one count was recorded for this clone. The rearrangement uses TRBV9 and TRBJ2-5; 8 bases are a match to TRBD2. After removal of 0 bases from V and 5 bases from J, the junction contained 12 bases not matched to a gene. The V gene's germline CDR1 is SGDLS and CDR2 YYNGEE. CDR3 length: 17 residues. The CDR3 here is CASSVGSVASGRETQYF. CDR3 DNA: TGTGCCAGCAGCGTAGGGTCGGTGGCTAGCGGGCGGGAGACCCAGTACTTC.

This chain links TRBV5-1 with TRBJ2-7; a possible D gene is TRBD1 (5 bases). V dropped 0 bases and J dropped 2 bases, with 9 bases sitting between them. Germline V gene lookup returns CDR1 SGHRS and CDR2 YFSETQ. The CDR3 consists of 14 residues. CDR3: CASSLVPGPYEQYF. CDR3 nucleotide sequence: TGCGCCAGCAGCTTGGTTCCAGGGCCCTACGAGCAGTACTTC.

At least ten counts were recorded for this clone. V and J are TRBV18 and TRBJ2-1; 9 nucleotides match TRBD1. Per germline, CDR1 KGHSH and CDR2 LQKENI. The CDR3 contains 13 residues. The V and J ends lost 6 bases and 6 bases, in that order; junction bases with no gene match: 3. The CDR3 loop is CASSWDRANEQFF. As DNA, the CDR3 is TGTGCCAGCTCGTGGGACAGGGCCAATGAGCAGTTCTTC.

The CDR3 is CASSFGSLEWEAFF. The CDR3 DNA sequence: TGTGCCAGCAGCTTCGGGTCTTTGGAGTGGGAAGCTTTCTTT. The chain couples TRBV11-3 to TRBJ1-1, with D unresolved. Trimming cost V 3 bases and J 8 bases, with 16 bases left between them. There are 14 residues in the CDR3. Per the germline V gene, CDR1 is SGHNT and CDR2 is YENEEA.

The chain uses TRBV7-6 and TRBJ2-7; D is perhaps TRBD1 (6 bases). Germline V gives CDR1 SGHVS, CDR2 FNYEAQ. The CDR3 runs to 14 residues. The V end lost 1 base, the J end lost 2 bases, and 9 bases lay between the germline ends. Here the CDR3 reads CASSLEQGTYEQYF. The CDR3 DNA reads TGTGCCAGCAGCTTAGAACAGGGTACCTACGAGCAGTACTTC.

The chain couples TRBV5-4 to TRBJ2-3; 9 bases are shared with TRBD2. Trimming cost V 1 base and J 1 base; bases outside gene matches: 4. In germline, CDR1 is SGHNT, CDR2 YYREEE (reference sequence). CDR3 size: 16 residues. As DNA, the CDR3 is TGTGCCAGCAGCTTGAAGAGACTAGCGGGCACAGATACGCAGTATTTT. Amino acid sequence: CASSLKRLAGTDTQYF.

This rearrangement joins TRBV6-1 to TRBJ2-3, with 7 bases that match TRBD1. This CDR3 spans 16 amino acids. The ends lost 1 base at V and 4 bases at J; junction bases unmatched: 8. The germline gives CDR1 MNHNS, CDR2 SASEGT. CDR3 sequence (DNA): TGTGCCAGCAGTGAAGGGTGGACAGGTTGGCCAGATACGCAGTATTTT. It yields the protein CASSEGWTGWPDTQYF.

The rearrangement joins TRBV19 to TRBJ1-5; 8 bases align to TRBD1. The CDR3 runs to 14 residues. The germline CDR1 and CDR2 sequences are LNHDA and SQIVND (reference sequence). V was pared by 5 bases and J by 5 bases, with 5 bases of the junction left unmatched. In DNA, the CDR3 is TGTGCCAGTAGTGCCCAGGGGGCAGATCAGCCCCAGCATTTT. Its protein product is CASSAQGADQPQHF. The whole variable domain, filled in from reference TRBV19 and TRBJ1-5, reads DGGITQSPKYLFRKEGQNVTLSCEQNLNHDAMYWYRQDPGQGLRLIYYSQIVNDFQKGDIAEGYSVSREKKESFPLTVTSAQKNPTAFYLCASSAQGADQPQHFGDGTRLSIL.

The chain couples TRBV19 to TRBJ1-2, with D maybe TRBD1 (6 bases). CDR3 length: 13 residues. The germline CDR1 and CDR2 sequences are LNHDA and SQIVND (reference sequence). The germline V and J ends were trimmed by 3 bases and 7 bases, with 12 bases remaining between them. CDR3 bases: TGTGCCAGTAGTATCGACAGGCATGGTGGCTACACCTTC. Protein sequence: CASSIDRHGGYTF.